The TCR beta chain under discussion was sequenced for a study of T cell repertoires in cytomegalovirus infection. This CDR3 has 14 residues. CDR1 SGHRS and CDR2 YFSETQ come from the germline V gene. With V trimmed by 4 bases and J by 5 bases, 2 bases remained unmatched. TCRdb processed the reads anew with MiXCR; each CDR3 protein has one entry. The sample records roughly 160,000 distinct CDR3 sequences, about 20% being singletons. In its sample, this clonotype was seen a few times. Its specificity is not known. Overall study findings and caveats: Accumulated public TCR beta family frequency recognized individuals carrying CMV together with the relevant HLA.

The sequence was collected from a human donor in good health (CMV status not recorded). Some clones in this sample may be carry-over from other donors' samples. Sample: CD8+ T cells from cultured PBMCs, taken from culture after CMV antigen stimulation. This sequence joins TRBV5-1 and TRBJ1-5, with 11 bases lining up with TRBD1. The CDR3 reads CASSEGQGDQPQHF. CDR3 nucleotides: TGCGCCAGCAGCGAGGGACAGGGGGATCAGCCCCAGCATTTT.